These 8 T cell receptor beta chains were sequenced from one sample in a study of a mutant IDH1 vaccine in newly diagnosed glioma (dated by TCRdb to the early 2020s). What the time point label conveys for this sample: week 11, during vaccination. Every vaccine dose consisted of 300 ug of a 20-mer mutant IDH1 peptide in Montanide, administered subcutaneously together with topical imiquimod. Libraries came from the immunoSEQ multiplex PCR assay. As stored in TCRdb, this immuneACCESS dataset retains in-frame rearrangements with V and J assigned. A fraction of the clones does not appear; measured against another copy, unresolved V genes explain less than half of the discrepancy, and the remainder lacks a known reason. Across this sample there are fewer than 150,000 clones, with 85% to 90% seen only once. The ten largest account for more than 0.55% of the sample. For these receptors, no antigen is known.

The source material was PBMCs, sampled from a glioma patient whose treatment included an IDH1 peptide vaccine. These receptors were collected from a woman between 50 and 59 years old with glioma.

The genes are TRBV27 and TRBJ2-7; TRBD1 agrees at 11 bases. V was clipped by 5 bases and J by 3 bases; unmatched bases: 3. This CDR3 is 14 amino acids long. Germline V gives CDR1 MNHEY, CDR2 SMNVEV (reference sequence). CDR3 bases: TGTGCCAGCAGTATTGGGACAGGGGGCTACGAGCAGTACTTC. Its protein is CASSIGTGGYEQYF.

CDR3 nucleotides: TGTGCCAGCATGCTTAGCACAGATACGCAGTATTTT. Translation gives CASMLSTDTQYF. The chain combines TRBV6-1 with TRBJ2-3; D call uncertain. Trimming left V 7 bases short and J 0 bases short, with 5 bases between. Germline V gene lookup returns CDR1 MNHNS and CDR2 SASEGT. The CDR3 spans 12 residues.

This chain connects TRBV28 to TRBJ2-6, with 7 bases that match TRBD1. CDR1 is MDHEN and CDR2 is SYDVKM in the germline V gene. This CDR3 contains 18 residues. Trimming at V came to 6 bases and at J to 0 bases, leaving 11 bases not matched to a gene. The CDR3 reads CASSLRQGFFSGANVLTF. The CDR3 nucleotides are TGTGCCAGCAGCCTCCGACAGGGTTTCTTCTCTGGGGCCAACGTCCTGACTTTC.

The chain recombines TRBV7-9 with TRBJ2-7; D gene ambiguous. Trimming removed 1 base from V and 6 bases from J, with 10 bases in between. This CDR3 region has 13 residues. Germline V gives CDR1 SEHNR, CDR2 FQNEAQ (reference sequence). CDR3 DNA: TGTGCCAGCAGCTTAGGCGGATGGGCCGAGCAGTACTTC. Translated, it gives CASSLGGWAEQYF.

The V and J genes are TRBV21-1 and TRBJ2-3; TRBD2 was called by the table and not checked on the DNA. TRBV21-1 is shown as a pseudogene. The CDR3 sequence is 18 residues long. CDR3 DNA: TGTGCCAGCATATCGCTAGCGGGAGGGCCTATGAGCACAGATACGCAGTATTTT. It specifies CASISLAGGPMSTDTQYF.

This rearrangement joins TRBV28 to TRBJ1-2, with D hard to call. The ends were cut back, 0 bases at V and 4 bases at J, with 9 bases in the middle. Per the germline V gene, CDR1 is MDHEN and CDR2 is SYDVKM. The CDR3 is made up of 14 amino acids. The DNA for the CDR3 is TGTGCCAGCAGTTTATGGACCGGGCGCTATGGCTACACCTTC. Residues: CASSLWTGRYGYTF.

The CDR3 region has the DNA TGTGCCAGCAGCTTCGGACAGGGGGACCGTCAGTACTTC. It specifies CASSFGQGDRQYF. This chain uses TRBV7-9 with TRBJ2-4, with TRBD1 identical over 10 bases. The V gene's germline CDR1 is SEHNR and CDR2 FQNEAQ (reference sequence). V gave up 3 bases and J gave up 12 bases; unmatched junction bases: 5. The CDR3 consists of 13 residues.

The rearrangement uses TRBV5-1 and TRBJ2-2; D unresolved. Trimming took off 3 bases at V and 0 bases at J, with 9 bases between the two ends. Germline V gene lookup returns CDR1 SGHRS and CDR2 YFSETQ. The CDR3 totals 15 residues. The CDR3 spells CASSSDPSNTGELFF. The CDR3 DNA follows: TGCGCCAGCAGCTCCGACCCTTCGAACACCGGGGAGCTGTTTTTT.